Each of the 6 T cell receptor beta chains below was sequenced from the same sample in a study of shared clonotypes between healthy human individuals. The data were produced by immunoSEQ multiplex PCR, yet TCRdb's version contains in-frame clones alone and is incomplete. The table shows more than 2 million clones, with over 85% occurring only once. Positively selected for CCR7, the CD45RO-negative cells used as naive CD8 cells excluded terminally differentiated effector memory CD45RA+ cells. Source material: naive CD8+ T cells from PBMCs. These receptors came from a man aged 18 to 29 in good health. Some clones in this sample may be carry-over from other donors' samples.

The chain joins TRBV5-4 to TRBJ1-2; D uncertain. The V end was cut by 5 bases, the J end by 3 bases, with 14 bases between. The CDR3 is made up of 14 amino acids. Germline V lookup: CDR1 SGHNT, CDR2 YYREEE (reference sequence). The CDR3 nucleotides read TGTGCCAGCAGGGATCTCGGTCTTGACTATGGCTACACCTTC. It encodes CASRDLGLDYGYTF.

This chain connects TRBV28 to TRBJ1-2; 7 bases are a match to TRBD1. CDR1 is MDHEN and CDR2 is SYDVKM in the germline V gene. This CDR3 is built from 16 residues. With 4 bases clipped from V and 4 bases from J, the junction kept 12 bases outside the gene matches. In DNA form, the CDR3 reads TGTGCCAGCAGTTCCGAACCCCGGGACAGCCTCTATGGCTACACCTTC. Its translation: CASSSEPRDSLYGYTF.

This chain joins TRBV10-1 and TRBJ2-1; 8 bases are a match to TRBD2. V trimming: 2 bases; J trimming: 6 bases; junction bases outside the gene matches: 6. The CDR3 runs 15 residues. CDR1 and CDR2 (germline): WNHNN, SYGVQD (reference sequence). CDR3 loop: CASSEARTSSNEQFF. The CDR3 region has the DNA TGCGCCAGCAGTGAGGCTAGGACTAGCAGCAATGAGCAGTTCTTC.

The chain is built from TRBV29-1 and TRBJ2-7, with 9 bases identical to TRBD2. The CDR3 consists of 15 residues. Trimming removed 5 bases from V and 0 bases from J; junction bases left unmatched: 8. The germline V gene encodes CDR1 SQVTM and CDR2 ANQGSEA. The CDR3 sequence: CSVSLAGPSSYEQYF. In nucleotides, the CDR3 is TGCAGCGTTTCGCTAGCGGGACCCAGCTCCTACGAGCAGTACTTC.

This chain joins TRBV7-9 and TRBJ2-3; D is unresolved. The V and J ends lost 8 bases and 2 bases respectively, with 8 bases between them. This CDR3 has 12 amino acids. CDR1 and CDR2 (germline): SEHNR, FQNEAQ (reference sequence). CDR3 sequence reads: CASGGSTDTQYF. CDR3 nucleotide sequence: TGTGCCAGCGGCGGATCCACAGATACGCAGTATTTT.

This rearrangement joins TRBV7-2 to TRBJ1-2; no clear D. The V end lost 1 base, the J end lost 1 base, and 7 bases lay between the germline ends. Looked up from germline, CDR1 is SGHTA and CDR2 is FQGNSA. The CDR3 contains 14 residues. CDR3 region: CASSLVGNNYGYTF. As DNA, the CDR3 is TGTGCCAGCAGCTTAGTGGGAAATAACTATGGCTACACCTTC. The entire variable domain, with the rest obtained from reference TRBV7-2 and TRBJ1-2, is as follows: GAGVSQSPSNKVTEKGKDVELRCDPISGHTALYWYRQSLGQGLEFLIYFQGNSAPDKSGLPSDRFSAERTGGSVSTLTIQRTQQEDSAVYLCASSLVGNNYGYTFGSGTRLTVV.